The T cell receptor (beta chain) described here comes from a study of T cell responses to AZD1222 COVID-19 vaccine. Using immunoSEQ multiplex PCR, the repertoire was profiled, and TCRdb retains in-frame clones only, with some absent. This table holds approximately 120,000 clones, approximately 85% found once. The length of the CDR3 is 12 residues. Germline CDR1 and CDR2: SQVTM and ANQGSEA. V lost 4 bases to trimming and J lost 3 bases, with 9 bases between them. Here the sequenced sample was peripheral blood, taken on day 0 of MenACWY control vaccination. This TCR was recovered from an adult in good health. The chain carries TRBV29-1 and TRBJ1-2; D gene unclear. This chain's CDR3 is CSVGGGDYGYTF. In DNA, the CDR3 is TGCAGCGTTGGTGGCGGAGACTATGGCTACACCTTC.